This T cell receptor beta chain was identified in a study of Ad26.COV2.S vaccination and SARS-CoV-2 variants. Study-wide background: Donor joined the COV1001 Ad26.COV2.S trial arm. Ad26.COV2.S was injected intramuscularly once or twice, 56 days apart.

General study findings and limits: For non-spike TCRs, breadth in vaccine recipients resembled that in placebo recipients.

Treatment denoted: about 20 received Ad26.COV2.S at low or high dose, single or two shots; 5 received placebo; per-sample allocation not given. Samples were taken on day 63 after the first vaccine or placebo injection. Vaccine was an Ad26 vector expressing Wuhan-strain SARS-CoV-2 spike. This CDR3 is built from 16 residues. CDR1 is SGHTA, CDR2 FQGTGA, per germline. Trimming stripped 2 bases from V and 1 base from J, with 14 bases between. The assay was immunoSEQ multiplex PCR, and TCRdb's table has in-frame clones only and misses some. Of more than 300,000 clones listed, about 82% were seen once; the top ten hold around 2%. In the case of this clone: Its antigen is unknown.

Here the sequenced sample was peripheral blood, taken in a trial of Ad26.COV2.S vaccine versus placebo. The J gene is TRBJ1-1, the V gene TRBV7-3; D may be TRBD1 (5 bases). The source is a person between 18 and 65 years old who received the Ad26.COV2.S COVID-19 vaccine or a placebo. DNA of the CDR3: TGTGCCAGCAGCTTAGAATCCCCCAGGGCGAACACTGAAGCTTTCTTT. It codes for CASSLESPRANTEAFF. Full variable domain (missing parts from reference TRBV7-3 and TRBJ1-1): GAGVSQTPSNKVTEKGKYVELRCDPISGHTALYWYRQSLGQGPEFLIYFQGTGAADDSGLPNDRFFAVRPEGSVSTLKIQRTERGDSAVYLCASSLESPRANTEAFFGQGTRLTVV.